Following are 23 T cell receptor beta chains from one sample sequenced in a study of OX40 agonist ivuxolimab in advanced cancers. Produced via immunoSEQ multiplex PCR; TCRdb's table is partial and in-frame only. This sample has roughly 75,000 clones, with approximately 90% found just once. The sequencing used CD4+ or CD8+ T cells sorted from blood, collected in a trial of the OX40 agonist ivuxolimab. The receptors here all came from an adult with an advanced solid tumor such as melanoma, head and neck, liver or kidney cancer.

The rearrangement uses TRBV18 and TRBJ2-4, with TRBD1 matching 9 bases. With 5 bases clipped from V and 2 bases from J, the junction kept 13 bases outside the gene matches. The germline V gene has CDR1 KGHSH and CDR2 LQKENI. The CDR3 length is 18 residues. The CDR3 sequence: CASSATTPGQGTKNIQYF. The CDR3, as DNA: TGTGCCAGCTCAGCCACAACACCGGGACAGGGAACCAAAAACATTCAGTACTTC.

The chain employs TRBV30 and TRBJ1-2; D ambiguous. This CDR3 has 12 residues. Trimming took 1 base from V and 9 from J, leaving 12 bases between them. Germline V gene lookup returns CDR1 GTSNPN and CDR2 SVGIG (reference sequence). The CDR3 region is CAWSASTGSYTF. The CDR3 DNA sequence: TGTGCCTGGAGTGCTTCTACCGGGAGCTACACCTTC.

The V gene is TRBV7-9, the J gene TRBJ2-7; 12 nucleotides align to TRBD2. Germline V gene lookup returns CDR1 SEHNR and CDR2 FQNEAQ (reference sequence). V dropped 7 bases and J dropped 1; count of bases not matched to a gene: 14. This CDR3 spans 18 amino acids. The CDR3 here is CASIPRTSGAVGSYEQYF. CDR3 in DNA: TGTGCCAGCATCCCAAGGACTAGCGGGGCAGTCGGGTCCTACGAGCAGTACTTC.

The table lists this clone with a few counts. The rearrangement joins TRBV10-1 to TRBJ2-3; D call uncertain. The CDR3 contains 15 residues. The germline gives CDR1 WNHNN, CDR2 SYGVQD (reference sequence). Trimming cost V 3 bases and J 0 bases, with 10 bases left between them. The CDR3 reads CASSETATSTDTQYF. The CDR3 DNA is TGCGCCAGCAGTGAAACAGCGACTAGCACAGATACGCAGTATTTT.

DNA of the CDR3: TGCGCCAGCAGCCAGCGGGGGGACGGAGGCTACGAGCAGTACTTC. Its translation is CASSQRGDGGYEQYF. V gene TRBV4-3 combines with J gene TRBJ2-7, with 8 bases that match TRBD2. The germline CDR1 and CDR2 sequences are LGHNA and YSLEER. The CDR3 has 15 amino acids. V gave up 3 bases and J gave up 3 bases; unmatched junction bases: 7.

This chain uses TRBV5-1 with TRBJ2-2; D is unclear. V gave up 4 bases and J gave up 0 bases, with 4 bases separating them. This CDR3 region has 13 residues. Germline values: CDR1 SGHRS, CDR2 YFSETQ. The CDR3 loop is CASSHTNTGELFF. DNA of the CDR3: TGCGCCAGCAGCCACACGAACACCGGGGAGCTGTTTTTT.

The rearrangement joins TRBV7-2 to TRBJ1-5; possibly TRBD1 for D (6 bases). Germline assignment: CDR1 SGHTA and CDR2 FQGNSA. Trimming left V 3 bases short and J 6 bases short, with 18 bases between. The length of the CDR3 is 16 residues. The CDR3: CASSFSSTGFPQPQHF. The CDR3 DNA reads TGTGCCAGCAGCTTCTCATCAACAGGGTTCCCTCAGCCCCAGCATTTT. The complete variable domain, with remaining parts taken from reference TRBV7-2 and TRBJ1-5, reads GAGVSQSPSNKVTEKGKDVELRCDPISGHTALYWYRQSLGQGLEFLIYFQGNSAPDKSGLPSDRFSAERTGGSVSTLTIQRTQQEDSAVYLCASSFSSTGFPQPQHFGDGTRLSIL.

The chain joins TRBV9 to TRBJ2-1, with unresolved D. V lost 3 bases and J lost 6, with 10 bases in between. Per germline, CDR1 SGDLS and CDR2 YYNGEE. The CDR3 contains 13 residues. Here the CDR3 DNA reads TGTGCCAGCAGCGCCGATCTTACCAATGAGCAGTTCTTC. It translates to CASSADLTNEQFF.

This clone was observed a single time. The chain recombines TRBV6-1 with TRBJ2-2; 8 nucleotides align to TRBD1. There are 16 residues in the CDR3. Germline V gene lookup returns CDR1 MNHNS and CDR2 SASEGT. Trimming took 2 bases from V and 5 from J; bases not matched to a gene: 7. CDR3 sequence: CASSERTDRATGELFF. The CDR3 DNA reads as TGTGCCAGCAGTGAACGGACGGACAGGGCGACCGGGGAGCTGTTTTTT.

The chain carries TRBV29-1 and TRBJ2-1; D not resolved. This CDR3 comprises 12 residues. Per germline, CDR1 SQVTM and CDR2 ANQGSEA. Trimming pared 0 bases from V and 10 bases from J, leaving 10 bases between. The CDR3 spells CSVEEMITEQFF. Written as DNA, the CDR3 is TGCAGCGTTGAAGAAATGATAACCGAGCAGTTCTTC.

V is TRBV2 and J is TRBJ2-4; 12 nucleotides agree with TRBD1. Germline CDR1 and CDR2: SNHLY and FYNNEI. This CDR3 has 13 amino acids. Trimming at V came to 6 bases and at J to 10 bases, leaving 4 bases not matched to a gene. The CDR3 nucleotides read TGTGCCAGCAGGGGACAGGGGGCAGGTATTCAGTACTTC. It encodes CASRGQGAGIQYF.

The rearrangement uses TRBV30 and TRBJ2-3, with a possible D match to TRBD1 (6 bases). The CDR3 covers 13 residues. Germline CDR1 and CDR2: GTSNPN and SVGIG (reference sequence). Trimming shortened V by 4 bases and J by 3 bases, and 11 bases separated the two germline ends. The CDR3 region has the DNA TGTGCCTGGACGGACGGACAGACAGATACGCAGTATTTT. This translates into CAWTDGQTDTQYF.

This chain joins TRBV9 and TRBJ1-6, with D hard to call. The V end lost 0 bases, the J end lost 6 bases, and 10 bases lay between the germline ends. The CDR3 runs to 15 residues. Germline V lookup: CDR1 SGDLS, CDR2 YYNGEE. This CDR3 reads CASSVDGWGNSPLHF. The CDR3 bases are TGTGCCAGCAGCGTAGACGGGTGGGGTAATTCACCCCTCCACTTT.

The chain is built from TRBV19 and TRBJ1-6, with 7 bases identical to TRBD1. J lost 7 bases, V lost 3 bases, and 3 bases had no gene match. Germline assignment: CDR1 LNHDA and CDR2 SQIVND (reference sequence). The CDR3 length is 14 residues. CDR3 region: CASSMKGANSPLHF. In DNA, the CDR3 is TGTGCCAGTAGTATGAAGGGGGCGAATTCACCCCTCCACTTT.

The V call is TRBV5-1, the J call TRBJ2-3, with 8 bases lining up with TRBD2. This CDR3 region has 16 residues. Germline-derived CDR1 and CDR2 are SGHRS and YFSETQ. The trim removed 4 bases at V and 5 bases at J, leaving 12 bases unmatched. This chain's CDR3 is CASSPGRAGGRDTQYF. CDR3 sequence (DNA): TGCGCCAGCAGCCCGGGTAGGGCGGGGGGCAGAGATACGCAGTATTTT.

The CDR3 region has the DNA TGTGCTAGTGGTTATGCCGACGGACAGGGAAACACCGGGGAGCTGTTTTTT. It specifies CASGYADGQGNTGELFF. This chain connects TRBV12-5 to TRBJ2-2; 8 nucleotides match TRBD1. The junction had 9 bases not matched to a gene; V was cut back by 4 bases and J by 2 bases. The germline gives CDR1 LGHNT, CDR2 FRNRAP. CDR3 length: 17 amino acids. The full variable domain, in which reference TRBV12-5 and TRBJ2-2 provide the parts outside the CDR3, is DARVTQTPRHKVTEMGQEVTMRCQPILGHNTVFWYRQTMMQGLELLAYFRNRAPLDDSGMPKDRFSAEMPDATLATLKIQPSEPRDSAVYFCASGYADGQGNTGELFFGEGSRLTVL.

The sample holds a few counts of this clone. The rearrangement uses TRBV7-7 and TRBJ2-7; the D is unclear. Trimming shortened V by 2 bases and J by 6 bases, and 11 bases separated the two germline ends. Germline CDR1 reads SSHAT; CDR2 reads FNYEAQ (reference sequence). CDR3 length: 13 residues. DNA of the CDR3: TGTGCCAGCAGCTTACACACCCTCGGCGAGCAGTACTTC. Translating it yields CASSLHTLGEQYF.

Here the CDR3 reads CASSQEGTGARGYTF. DNA of the CDR3: TGCGCCAGCAGCCAAGAGGGGACAGGGGCCCGGGGCTACACCTTC. V usage is TRBV4-3 and J usage is TRBJ1-2, with 10 positions matching TRBD1. The germline gives CDR1 LGHNA, CDR2 YSLEER. The trim removed 0 bases at V and 8 bases at J, leaving 6 bases unmatched. The CDR3 loop spans 15 amino acids.

This clone was observed once. The chain combines TRBV14 with TRBJ1-1, with TRBD1 matching over 11 bases. J lost 3 bases, V lost 3 bases, and 9 bases had no gene match. This CDR3 is 17 amino acids long. Looked up from germline, CDR1 is SGHDN and CDR2 is FVKESK. The CDR3 DNA follows: TGTGCCAGCAGCCAGTCCCGGGACAGGGGGAAGGACACTGAAGCTTTCTTT. Amino acid sequence: CASSQSRDRGKDTEAFF.

Notes on this clone: This specimen includes other DNA sequences encoding the same CDR3. V is TRBV9 and J is TRBJ1-5; D gene ambiguous. This CDR3 is 15 amino acids long. The V gene's germline CDR1 is SGDLS and CDR2 YYNGEE. V lost 0 bases and J 0 bases, leaving 7 bases between the germline ends. The CDR3 region has the DNA TGTGCCAGCAGCGTAGAAGGGTCTAGCAATCAGCCCCAGCATTTT. It codes for CASSVEGSSNQPQHF.

This clone has only a few counts. V gene TRBV5-5 combines with J gene TRBJ2-7; D not certain. Germline V gene lookup returns CDR1 SGHKS and CDR2 YYEKEE (reference sequence). The length of the CDR3 is 11 residues. The ends were cut back, 4 bases at V and 7 bases at J, with 9 bases in the middle. The CDR3 spells CASSRVGEQYF. As DNA, the CDR3 is TGTGCCAGCAGCCGGGTGGGGGAGCAGTACTTC.

This chain uses TRBV2 with TRBJ2-2, with 11 bases lining up with TRBD2. The V gene end was trimmed by 5 bases and the J gene end by 1 base; junction bases not matched to a gene: 6. Germline lookup yields CDR1 SNHLY and CDR2 FYNNEI. The CDR3 is made up of 17 amino acids. CDR3 protein: CASSFTSGGLNTGELFF. In nucleotides, the CDR3 is TGTGCCAGCAGTTTTACTAGCGGGGGCCTGAACACCGGGGAGCTGTTTTTT.

This chain connects TRBV6-5 to TRBJ1-1; D remains unclear. This CDR3 contains 12 residues. Trimming shortened V by 2 bases and J by 6 bases, and 7 bases separated the two germline ends. CDR1 MNHEY and CDR2 SVGAGI come from the germline V gene. The CDR3 is CASSYAQSEAFF. The CDR3 region has the DNA TGTGCCAGCAGTTACGCCCAGTCTGAAGCTTTCTTT.